This TCR beta chain was captured in a study of T-cell memory formation after mild COVID-19. A remark on this clonotype: Its specificity is not known. A junction end diverges from the germline sequence, so it may reflect a read error.

TCRdb redid the calling of the 5' RACE reads with MiXCR, one entry per CDR3 protein. Among about 470,000 distinct CDR3 sequences listed, approximately 25% were seen once. Notes on the study in general: Pre-infection memory carried some responding clones, suggesting that cross-reactive memory joined. Among clones contracting day 15 to 85, CD4/CD8 was balanced, whereas later expanders leaned CD4+. CD4+ contracting clones were found mainly in CM and EM, and CD8+ ones in EMRA.

The CDR3 loop spans 14 amino acids. CDR1 SQVTM and CDR2 ANQGSEA come from the germline V gene. The sample comprised PBMCs or a T cell subset sorted from them (not recorded which). The chain carries TRBV29-1 and TRBJ2-1; the D gene is possibly TRBD2 (6 bases). The sequence came from an adult woman who had mild COVID-19 (a few samples of this study predate the infection). Cell type and time point are not known. CDR3: CSALGLPSFNEQFF. The CDR3 DNA is TGCAGCGCCCTGGGACTCCCATCCTTCAATGAGCAGTTCTTC.